The T cell receptor (beta chain) under discussion was sequenced for a study of T cells in Graves' hyperthyroidism and ophthalmopathy. Turning to the study itself: Peripheral blood draws took place at initial diagnosis, ahead of any treatment. General study results and limits: Prediction of ophthalmopathy progression came a median around 6.5 months pre-onset.

Among ophthalmopathy patients, the Clinical Activity Score reached at least 3, the NOSPECS grade reached at least 4, and duration remained under 3 months. Patients were excluded because of uncontrolled infection, other autoimmune disease, pregnancy or lactation. Per germline, CDR1 MNHNS and CDR2 SASEGT. The CDR3 spans 11 residues. V lost 2 bases and J 8 bases, leaving 6 bases between the germline ends. TCR beta CDR3 regions were amplified from RNA. The TCR CDR3 first-round RT-PCR relied on the HTBI primer set. MiXCR, applied by TCRdb to the multiplex PCR reads, yields one record per CDR3 protein. The sample records approximately 690,000 distinct CDR3 sequences, about 20% being singletons. Remarks on this clonotype: What it recognizes is unknown.

The chain joins TRBV6-1 to TRBJ1-2, with D possibly being TRBD1 (5 bases). The TCR comes from a man aged 30-40 years with Graves' ophthalmopathy. Sequenced input: blood. The chain's CDR3 is CASSEHRGYTF. The CDR3 coding sequence is TGTGCCAGCAGTGAACACAGGGGCTACACCTTC.